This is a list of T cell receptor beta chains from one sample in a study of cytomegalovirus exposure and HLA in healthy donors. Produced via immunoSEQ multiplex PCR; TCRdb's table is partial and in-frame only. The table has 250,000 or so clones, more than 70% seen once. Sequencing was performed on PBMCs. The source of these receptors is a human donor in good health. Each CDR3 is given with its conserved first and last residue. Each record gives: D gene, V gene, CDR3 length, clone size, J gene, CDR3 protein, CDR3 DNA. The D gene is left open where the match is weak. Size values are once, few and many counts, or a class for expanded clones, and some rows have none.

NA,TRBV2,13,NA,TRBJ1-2,CASSAEGRNGYTF,TGTGCCAGCAGTGCGGAGGGTAGGAATGGCTACACCTTC
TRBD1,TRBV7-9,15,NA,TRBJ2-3,CASSRGQGGPDTQYF,TGTGCCAGCAGCAGGGGACAGGGAGGCCCAGATACGCAGTATTTT
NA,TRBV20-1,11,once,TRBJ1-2,CSAGAGGGYTF,TGCAGCGCCGGGGCCGGGGGTGGCTACACCTTC
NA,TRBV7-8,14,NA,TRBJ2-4,CASSLAPAKNIQYF,TGTGCCAGCAGCTTAGCCCCTGCCAAAAACATTCAGTACTTC
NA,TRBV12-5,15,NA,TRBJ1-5,CASGTDRGLSLPQHF,TGTGCTAGTGGTACGGACCGGGGGTTAAGTTTGCCCCAGCATTTT
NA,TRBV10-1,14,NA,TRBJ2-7,CASSVARMGGEQYF,TGCGCCAGCAGTGTGGCCAGGATGGGGGGCGAGCAGTACTTC
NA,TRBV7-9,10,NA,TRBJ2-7,CSSSLVGGYF,TGTTCCAGCAGCTTAGTGGGGGGGTACTTC
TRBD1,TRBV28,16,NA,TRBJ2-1,CASSSGGQGVRHEQFF,TGTGCCAGCAGCTCCGGGGGACAGGGGGTTAGGCATGAGCAGTTCTTC
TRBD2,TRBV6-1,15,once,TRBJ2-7,CASRPTSGSSYEQYF,TGTGCCAGCAGGCCGACTAGCGGGAGCTCCTACGAGCAGTACTTC
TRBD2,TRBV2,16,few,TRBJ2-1,CASSEGLAGGRNEQFF,TGTGCCAGCAGTGAAGGTCTTGCGGGAGGGAGGAATGAGCAGTTCTTC
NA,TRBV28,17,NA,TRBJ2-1,CASRRTSLLSHGNEQFF,TGTGCCAGCAGAAGAACTAGCTTACTTTCCCACGGGAATGAGCAGTTCTTC
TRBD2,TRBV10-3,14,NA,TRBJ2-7,CAISSGTSAYEQYF,TGTGCCATCAGTTCCGGGACTAGCGCTTACGAGCAGTACTTC
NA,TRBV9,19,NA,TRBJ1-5,CASNRRGPGSPPSNQPQHF,TGTGCCAGCAACCGTAGAGGTCCCGGATCCCCCCCATCCAATCAGCCCCAGCATTTT
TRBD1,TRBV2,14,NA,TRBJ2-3,CASTWTGVTDTQYF,TGTGCCAGCACGTGGACAGGCGTCACAGATACGCAGTATTTT
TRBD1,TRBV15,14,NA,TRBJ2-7,CATSTGQAYPEQYF,TGTGCCACCAGCACAGGACAGGCGTACCCCGAGCAGTACTTC
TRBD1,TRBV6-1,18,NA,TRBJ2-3,CASSELILGQGTADTQYF,TGTGCCAGCAGTGAACTAATCCTAGGACAGGGTACTGCAGATACGCAGTATTTT
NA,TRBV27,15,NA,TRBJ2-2,CATESRRGRAGELFF,TGTGCCACCGAATCAAGGCGGGGGCGGGCCGGGGAGCTGTTTTTT
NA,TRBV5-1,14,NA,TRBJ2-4,CASSLGDRKNIQYF,TGCGCCAGCAGCTTAGGCGACAGAAAAAACATTCAGTACTTC
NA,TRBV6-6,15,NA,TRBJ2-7,CASSSGQNLIYEQYF,TGTGCCAGCAGTTCCGGACAGAACCTTATCTACGAGCAGTACTTC
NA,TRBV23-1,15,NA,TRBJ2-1,CASIQGVTGYNEQFF,TGCGCCAGCATCCAAGGGGTGACAGGTTACAATGAGCAGTTCTTC
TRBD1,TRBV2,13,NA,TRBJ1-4,CAREDRTNEKLFF,TGTGCCAGAGAGGACAGGACAAATGAAAAACTGTTTTTT
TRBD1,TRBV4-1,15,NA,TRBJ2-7,CASSLPTGGGYEQYF,TGCGCCAGCAGCCTTCCCACAGGGGGCGGCTACGAGCAGTACTTC
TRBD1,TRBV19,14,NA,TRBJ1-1,CASSGIPDRNEAFF,TGTGCCAGTAGTGGCATACCGGACAGGAATGAAGCTTTCTTT
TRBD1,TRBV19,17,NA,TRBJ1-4,CASSTRDRALTNEKLFF,TGTGCCAGTAGTACCCGGGACAGGGCGTTAACTAATGAAAAACTGTTTTTT
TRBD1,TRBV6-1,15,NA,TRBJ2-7,CASGSGTGSSYEQYF,TGTGCCAGCGGATCCGGGACAGGATCCTCCTACGAGCAGTACTTC
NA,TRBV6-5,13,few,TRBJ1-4,CASSSGMDEKLFF,TGTGCCAGCAGTTCGGGGATGGATGAAAAACTGTTTTTT
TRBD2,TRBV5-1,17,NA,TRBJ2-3,CASSSHPQGLPTDTQYF,TGCGCCAGCAGCTCGCATCCCCAGGGACTACCCACAGATACGCAGTATTTT
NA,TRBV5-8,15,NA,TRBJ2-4,CASSLELALRNIQYF,TGTGCCAGCAGCTTGGAACTAGCCCTGAGAAACATTCAGTACTTC
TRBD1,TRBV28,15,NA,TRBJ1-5,CASSWTGWSNQPQHF,TGTGCCAGCAGTTGGACAGGGTGGAGCAATCAGCCCCAGCATTTT
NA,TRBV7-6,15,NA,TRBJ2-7,CASSSRTEAFDEQYF,TGTGCCAGCAGCTCCCGGACTGAAGCTTTCGACGAGCAGTACTTC
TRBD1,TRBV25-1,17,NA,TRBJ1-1,CASSHPGTGTVHTEAFF,TGTGCCAGCAGCCATCCCGGGACAGGGACGGTCCACACTGAAGCTTTCTTT